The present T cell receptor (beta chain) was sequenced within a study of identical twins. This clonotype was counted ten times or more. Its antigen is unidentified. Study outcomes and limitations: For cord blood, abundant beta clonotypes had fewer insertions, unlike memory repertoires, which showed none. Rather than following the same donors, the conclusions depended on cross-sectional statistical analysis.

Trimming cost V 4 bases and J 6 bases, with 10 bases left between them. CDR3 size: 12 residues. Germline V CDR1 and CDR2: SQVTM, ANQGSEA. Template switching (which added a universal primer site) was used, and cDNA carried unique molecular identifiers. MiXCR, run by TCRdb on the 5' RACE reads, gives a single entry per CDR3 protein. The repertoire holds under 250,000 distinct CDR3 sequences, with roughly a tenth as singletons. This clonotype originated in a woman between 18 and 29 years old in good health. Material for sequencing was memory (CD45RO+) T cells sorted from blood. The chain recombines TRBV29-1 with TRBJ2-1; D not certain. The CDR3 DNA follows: TGCAGCGTTGTTCGGAACGGCAATGAGCAGTTCTTC. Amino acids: CSVVRNGNEQFF.